This paragraph reports one T cell receptor beta chain. This receptor's antigen is unknown. The sample holds no much larger clone one base away, and base qualities are not on file. The junction shows trimming of 2 bases on V and 8 bases on J, plus 6 bases between the germline ends. The CDR3 covers 12 residues, taking in both the cysteine and the phenylalanine. Of all the DNA, just the CDR3 is kept, 36 bases in frame from base 1. The CDR3 regions of human TCRbeta chains were analyzed by immunosequencing. In the source study's methods: Repertoire TCRs were checked for matches against a reference library of SARS-CoV-2-specific TCRs that had been generated using the MIRA antigen-specificity platform. Breadth was defined as the fraction of unique TCRs that were SARS-CoV-2-associated. Depth was defined as the fraction of total T cells that were SARS-CoV-2-associated. Using the MIRA data, every spike-specific TCR was mapped to the spike region that the TCR reacted to and assigned to either a CD4 or a CD8 class. Log10-transformed breadth and depth values were compared by one-way ANOVA with Sidak's multiple comparisons tests. Here the immuneACCESS table is served through TCRdb, limited to in-frame sequences with V and J called. Missing clones are a known gap in these copies; in checked studies unresolved V genes cover under half, and the rest lacks a known reason. The V and J calls and clone size come from that table; D and trimming were worked out from the DNA. This sample holds 120,000 to 150,000 clones; roughly nine tenths were observed only once. The ten largest clones represent roughly 7.5% of the sample.

This entry comes from a study of T cell responses to AZD1222 COVID-19 vaccine (dated by TCRdb to the early 2020s). Context from the whole study: TCR sequencing covered fewer than 250 trial participants: 207 given two doses of AZD1222 and 26 given two doses of MenACWY control vaccine. Trial participants were enrolled into age subgroups of 18-55, 56-69 and 70-plus years, which contained about 160, 30 and 59 TCR-sequenced participants, respectively.

The sample's time point label is to be understood as: about 28 days (+/-7) after the second vaccine dose. This specimen's treatment or condition label, per the study, means: meningococcal conjugate vaccine given as trial control. The vaccinee samples were drawn from two UK trials, COV001 and COV002, one of which was a single-blind randomized controlled phase 2/3 trial testing AZD1222 (ChAdOx1 nCoV-19) in healthy adults. Trial participant PBMC samples were collected at day 0 and day 28 after the second dose for TCRbeta chain sequencing. On the study overall, not on this receptor specifically: Participants were mostly white British, with more females than males. The authors suggested clonal diversity may have been underestimated. Only five or six AZD1222 recipients were SARS-CoV-2 seropositive at baseline, limiting conclusions about previously exposed vaccinees. Reportedly, almost half of the unique spike-specific TCRs recognized epitopes lying outside the regions that are mutated in the B.1.351 and B.1.1.7 variants. After two AZD1222 doses, spike-specific TCR breadth and depth were significantly higher than at day 0 and than in MenACWY recipients. Because no samples from the day 14 peak response were available, repertoires could be characterized only after the peak T cell response. The whole spike protein was spanned by vaccine-associated CD4 TCRs, and dominant responses were seen in regions 160-218 and 743-854. In the small 56-69-year group, the increase in depth fell short of significance, most likely because of low power.

This TCR came from an adult who received the MenACWY meningococcal vaccine as a control. The V gene is TRBV12-3 or TRBV12-4 and the J gene is TRBJ1-4, with no reliable assignment of the D segment. The input for sequencing was peripheral blood, taken 28 days after the second dose of the MenACWY control vaccine. The DNA sequence follows: TGTGCCAGCAGTTTAAACGCCGAAAAACTGTTTTTT. Translated, this is CASSLNAEKLFF.